Listed below are T cell receptor beta chains from one sample, sequenced in a study of regulatory T cells in long-lasting Graves disease. TCRdb reanalysed the multiplex PCR reads using MiXCR and keeps one entry per CDR3 protein. The sample shows 450,000 to 700,000 distinct CDR3 sequences, approximately 13% of them seen only once. Separately, the same data were catalogued under a study of T cells in Graves' hyperthyroidism and ophthalmopathy.

The source material was peripheral blood mononuclear cells (PBMCs), sampled at new diagnosis, from a patient treated with antithyroid drugs. The receptors here all came from a man aged 25 to 45 with Graves disease. Both conserved end residues are part of each CDR3. A D gene is named only where the DNA matches it firmly. Expanded clones are given a class, and other clones once, few, many or no size at all.

DNA: TGTGCCAGCAGTTACTGGGGACAGGGATCGTATGGCTACACCTTC
CDR3: CASSYWGQGSYGYTF
length: 15
size: many
D: TRBD1
J: TRBJ1-2
V: TRBV6-5

DNA: TGCAGTGCAACCGCTCCGGCGGGAGATAATGAGCAGTTCTTC
CDR3: CSATAPAGDNEQFF
length: 14
size: .
D: TRBD2
J: TRBJ2-1
V: TRBV20-1

DNA: TGTGCCAGCACCGCCCTCCCGACTAGCTTCACGAGGGAGACAGATACGCAGTATTTT
CDR3: CASTALPTSFTRETDTQYF
length: 19
size: many
D: TRBD2
J: TRBJ2-3
V: TRBV6-1

DNA: TGTGCCAGCAGTGATATTAGCGCCCAAGAGACCCAGTACTTC
CDR3: CASSDISAQETQYF
length: 14
size: many
D: .
J: TRBJ2-5
V: TRBV2

DNA: TGTGCCAGCAGTCCATGGGGGGCAGGGGAGAGCGAGCAGTACTTC
CDR3: CASSPWGAGESEQYF
length: 15
size: many
D: .
J: TRBJ2-7
V: TRBV2

DNA: TGTGCCAGTAGGAGATTACCGGGACAGGGGGCGCCCGGGGAGCTGTTTTTT
CDR3: CASRRLPGQGAPGELFF
length: 17
size: few
D: TRBD1
J: TRBJ2-2
V: TRBV19

DNA: TGTGCCAGTCAATTGGGAAGCGGCCCCTCCTACGAGCAGTACTTC
CDR3: CASQLGSGPSYEQYF
length: 15
size: many
D: .
J: TRBJ2-7
V: TRBV19

DNA: TGCGCCAGCAGACGGACTAGCGGGGAGGAGGGAGAGACCCAGTACTTC
CDR3: CASRRTSGEEGETQYF
length: 16
size: .
D: TRBD2
J: TRBJ2-5
V: TRBV5-1

DNA: TGTGCCAGTAAGGTCGCCTCTTTGGGGGGGAACACTGAAGCTTTCTTT
CDR3: CASKVASLGGNTEAFF
length: 16
size: many
D: .
J: TRBJ1-1
V: TRBV19

DNA: TGTGCCAGCAGCGGACCTTCCGGGACTAGCTCCTACAATGAGCAGTTCTTC
CDR3: CASSGPSGTSSYNEQFF
length: 17
size: few
D: TRBD2
J: TRBJ2-1
V: TRBV9

DNA: TGCAGCGTTGTAGATTTCATGGACGAGCAGTACTTC
CDR3: CSVVDFMDEQYF
length: 12
size: few
D: .
J: TRBJ2-7
V: TRBV29-1